A selection of T cell receptor beta chains follows, all from one sample in a study of cytomegalovirus exposure and HLA in healthy donors. Libraries were prepared by immunoSEQ multiplex PCR; TCRdb keeps only in-frame clonotypes and omits some of them. The table records around 120,000 clones, about three quarters of them present only once. The sample taken for sequencing was PBMCs. These receptors were obtained from a woman between 35 and 50 years old in good health and CMV-seronegative. CDR3s include the opening cysteine and the closing phenylalanine or tryptophan. A D gene is named only where the DNA matches it firmly. Part of the rows lack a size; the others show once, few, many or a class for expanded clones.

clone size: -; D gene: TRBD1; J gene: TRBJ2-7; V gene: TRBV7-2; CDR3 DNA: TGTGCCAGCAGCTTTGGGACAGCCCCCTACGAGCAGTACTTC; CDR3 protein: CASSFGTAPYEQYF
clone size: -; D gene: -; J gene: TRBJ2-2; V gene: TRBV28; CDR3 DNA: TGTGCCAGCAGTTTGGAGGGGGCCGTCACCGGGGAGCTGTTTTTT; CDR3 protein: CASSLEGAVTGELFF
clone size: -; D gene: -; J gene: TRBJ1-2; V gene: TRBV7-9; CDR3 DNA: TGTGCCAGCAGCTTTCTGTCTTTAGAAGGCTACACCTTC; CDR3 protein: CASSFLSLEGYTF
clone size: -; D gene: TRBD1; J gene: TRBJ2-5; V gene: TRBV15; CDR3 DNA: TGTGCCACCAGCAGAGACAGGGGGCCGTACCAAGAGACCCAGTACTTC; CDR3 protein: CATSRDRGPYQETQYF
clone size: -; D gene: -; J gene: TRBJ1-6; V gene: TRBV7-8; CDR3 DNA: TGTGCCAGCAGACGGGAGTATAATTCACCCCTCCACTTT; CDR3 protein: CASRREYNSPLHF
clone size: -; D gene: TRBD2; J gene: TRBJ2-3; V gene: TRBV10-3; CDR3 DNA: TGTGCCATCAGTGAGAAAGCGGGAGGGGCAGATACGCAGTATTTT; CDR3 protein: CAISEKAGGADTQYF
clone size: -; D gene: TRBD2; J gene: TRBJ2-1; V gene: TRBV2; CDR3 DNA: TGTGCCACAGGAGAGGGAGCTAGCGGGAATGAGCAGTTCTTC; CDR3 protein: CATGEGASGNEQFF
clone size: -; D gene: -; J gene: TRBJ2-3; V gene: TRBV5-6; CDR3 DNA: TGTGCCAGCAGCTTAGCGGGAGATACGCAGTATTTT; CDR3 protein: CASSLAGDTQYF
clone size: once; D gene: TRBD1; J gene: TRBJ2-7; V gene: TRBV28; CDR3 DNA: TGTGCCAGCACAGGACAGGAAACTTACGAGCAGTACTTC; CDR3 protein: CASTGQETYEQYF
clone size: -; D gene: TRBD2; J gene: TRBJ2-7; V gene: TRBV5-4; CDR3 DNA: TGTGCCAGCAGCTTCAAGCGGGACGTCGAGCAGTACTTC; CDR3 protein: CASSFKRDVEQYF
clone size: once; D gene: -; J gene: TRBJ2-2; V gene: TRBV28; CDR3 DNA: TGTGCCAGCAGGGGGACAGGGGAGCTGTTTTTT; CDR3 protein: CASRGTGELFF
clone size: few; D gene: -; J gene: TRBJ1-4; V gene: TRBV9; CDR3 DNA: TGTGCCAGCAGCGTGGGGGCCGCGGTTGAAAAACTGTTTTTT; CDR3 protein: CASSVGAAVEKLFF
clone size: -; D gene: TRBD1; J gene: TRBJ1-5; V gene: TRBV25-1; CDR3 DNA: TGTGCCAGCAGTGAATCGGGACAGGGGTCGGGTCAGCCCCAGCATTTT; CDR3 protein: CASSESGQGSGQPQHF
clone size: once; D gene: TRBD2; J gene: TRBJ2-7; V gene: TRBV7-2; CDR3 DNA: TGTGCCAGCAGCTTAACTAGCGGTTACTACGAGCAGTACTTC; CDR3 protein: CASSLTSGYYEQYF
clone size: -; D gene: -; J gene: TRBJ1-5; V gene: TRBV2; CDR3 DNA: TGTGCCAGCAGCCCGGACTCTAATCAGCCCCAGCATTTT; CDR3 protein: CASSPDSNQPQHF
clone size: -; D gene: -; J gene: TRBJ1-2; V gene: TRBV27; CDR3 DNA: TGTGCCAGCAGTTCATCAGGTAGGGGAGGCTACACCTTC; CDR3 protein: CASSSSGRGGYTF
clone size: -; D gene: TRBD2; J gene: TRBJ2-2; V gene: TRBV6-5; CDR3 DNA: TGTGCCAGCAGCCTTAGACTAGCTGGCACCGGGGAGCTGTTTTTT; CDR3 protein: CASSLRLAGTGELFF
clone size: -; D gene: TRBD2; J gene: TRBJ2-1; V gene: TRBV11-2; CDR3 DNA: TGTGCCAGCAGCTTGGGACTAGCGGGATATGAGCAGTTCTTC; CDR3 protein: CASSLGLAGYEQFF
clone size: -; D gene: TRBD1; J gene: TRBJ2-2; V gene: TRBV6-1; CDR3 DNA: TGTGCCAGCAGGTGGGACAGGGGCCCCGGGGAGCTGTTTTTT; CDR3 protein: CASRWDRGPGELFF
clone size: -; D gene: -; J gene: TRBJ2-1; V gene: TRBV6-5; CDR3 DNA: TGTGCCAGCAGTTACTTTTCAGGGCCGAATGAGCAGTTCTTC; CDR3 protein: CASSYFSGPNEQFF
clone size: -; D gene: -; J gene: TRBJ2-5; V gene: TRBV13; CDR3 DNA: TGTGCCAGCGGTACAATGGAGACCCAGTACTTC; CDR3 protein: CASGTMETQYF
clone size: -; D gene: TRBD2; J gene: TRBJ2-2; V gene: TRBV7-9; CDR3 DNA: TGTGCCAGCAGCCGTGGGCCCTCCCTAGCGGGGATCACCGGGGAGCTGTTTTTT; CDR3 protein: CASSRGPSLAGITGELFF
clone size: few; D gene: -; J gene: TRBJ2-7; V gene: TRBV6-5; CDR3 DNA: TGTGCCAATAGCATTTCAGTCTCCTACGAGCAGTACTTC; CDR3 protein: CANSISVSYEQYF
clone size: -; D gene: TRBD2; J gene: TRBJ2-1; V gene: TRBV5-1; CDR3 DNA: TGCGCCAGCAGCTTGGATCTAGCGGGAAGGGATGAGCAGTTCTTC; CDR3 protein: CASSLDLAGRDEQFF
clone size: -; D gene: -; J gene: TRBJ2-7; V gene: TRBV5-8; CDR3 DNA: TGTGCCAGCAGCGGGAGAACTTTGACCTACGAGCAGTACTTC; CDR3 protein: CASSGRTLTYEQYF
clone size: -; D gene: TRBD2; J gene: TRBJ2-2; V gene: TRBV28; CDR3 DNA: TGTGCCAGCAGTACCATAGCGGGAGGGCCGATAACCGGGGAGCTGTTTTTT; CDR3 protein: CASSTIAGGPITGELFF
clone size: few; D gene: TRBD2; J gene: TRBJ2-1; V gene: TRBV5-1; CDR3 DNA: TGCGCCAGCAGCTTGGAACCGACTAGCGGTTACAATGAGCAGTTCTTC; CDR3 protein: CASSLEPTSGYNEQFF
clone size: -; D gene: TRBD2; J gene: TRBJ2-3; V gene: TRBV9; CDR3 DNA: TGTGCCAGTGGGAGGGGCACAGATACGCAGTATTTT; CDR3 protein: CASGRGTDTQYF
clone size: -; D gene: TRBD2; J gene: TRBJ2-4; V gene: TRBV27; CDR3 DNA: TGTGCCAGCAGTTTGCTAGCGGGGCCGCAAGCCAAAAACATTCAGTACTTC; CDR3 protein: CASSLLAGPQAKNIQYF
clone size: once; D gene: TRBD2; J gene: TRBJ2-7; V gene: TRBV28; CDR3 DNA: TGTGCCAGCAGTTTAAGGGGAGGGATTAGGACTAGCGGGAGGACCTACGAGCAGTACTTC; CDR3 protein: CASSLRGGIRTSGRTYEQYF
clone size: once; D gene: TRBD2; J gene: TRBJ2-5; V gene: TRBV4-2; CDR3 DNA: TGTGCCAGCAGCCAAGGGCTAGCGGGAGGGTCGGGGTGGGGGGAGACCCAGTACTTC; CDR3 protein: CASSQGLAGGSGWGETQYF
clone size: once; D gene: -; J gene: TRBJ2-1; V gene: TRBV7-6; CDR3 DNA: TGTGCCAGCAGCCCCGAGGTGGGCTCCTACAATGAGCAGTTCTTC; CDR3 protein: CASSPEVGSYNEQFF
clone size: -; D gene: TRBD1; J gene: TRBJ2-7; V gene: TRBV19; CDR3 DNA: TGTGCCACCCGGGACAGCCTCTACGAGCAGTACTTC; CDR3 protein: CATRDSLYEQYF
clone size: few; D gene: -; J gene: TRBJ1-4; V gene: TRBV5-6; CDR3 DNA: TGTGCCAGCAGCCCCACGCAGGGGTTTTCTAATGAAAAACTGTTTTTT; CDR3 protein: CASSPTQGFSNEKLFF
clone size: few; D gene: TRBD2; J gene: TRBJ2-3; V gene: TRBV5-1; CDR3 DNA: TGCGCCAGCAGCTTAGGGACTAGCGGTAGCACAGATACGCAGTATTTT; CDR3 protein: CASSLGTSGSTDTQYF
clone size: few; D gene: TRBD1; J gene: TRBJ1-1; V gene: TRBV18; CDR3 DNA: TGTGCCAGCTCACCAGGAGGGGGCGAGGTTGAAGCTTTCTTT; CDR3 protein: CASSPGGGEVEAFF
clone size: -; D gene: -; J gene: TRBJ2-5; V gene: TRBV5-1; CDR3 DNA: TGCGCCAGCAGCTTCCTGACAGGCGCAGAGACCCAGTACTTC; CDR3 protein: CASSFLTGAETQYF
clone size: -; D gene: TRBD2; J gene: TRBJ2-7; V gene: TRBV5-1; CDR3 DNA: TGCGCCAGCAGCTTGGTGGGCCGAGCGGGAGGAACCTACGAGCAGTACTTC; CDR3 protein: CASSLVGRAGGTYEQYF
clone size: -; D gene: -; J gene: TRBJ2-3; V gene: TRBV5-6; CDR3 DNA: TGTGCCAGCAGCTTGGCCGCGGTACGGCCAGATACGCAGTATTTT; CDR3 protein: CASSLAAVRPDTQYF
clone size: -; D gene: TRBD1; J gene: TRBJ2-5; V gene: TRBV5-6; CDR3 DNA: TGTGCCAGCAGCTTGAGACAGGGAACACAAGAGACCCAGTACTTC; CDR3 protein: CASSLRQGTQETQYF
clone size: -; D gene: TRBD2; J gene: TRBJ2-1; V gene: TRBV11-2; CDR3 DNA: TGTGCCAGCAGCGCCCTAGCGGGGAACTACAATGAGCAGTTCTTC; CDR3 protein: CASSALAGNYNEQFF
clone size: once; D gene: -; J gene: TRBJ2-3; V gene: TRBV6-1; CDR3 DNA: TGTGCCAGCACCGAAGGGGGGGTCGGCACAGATACGCAGTATTTT; CDR3 protein: CASTEGGVGTDTQYF
clone size: -; D gene: TRBD1; J gene: TRBJ1-4; V gene: TRBV6-6; CDR3 DNA: TGTGCCAGCAGAAAACAGGGGAACGAAGAAAAACTGTTTTTT; CDR3 protein: CASRKQGNEEKLFF
clone size: -; D gene: -; J gene: TRBJ2-1; V gene: TRBV27; CDR3 DNA: TGTGCCAGCAGTCCGTTTATAGCCTCCTACAATGAGCAGTTCTTC; CDR3 protein: CASSPFIASYNEQFF
clone size: -; D gene: TRBD2; J gene: TRBJ2-7; V gene: TRBV7-9; CDR3 DNA: TGTGCCAGCAGCCCCCGAGGTAGCGGGAGTTTCGGAGGATACGAGCAGTACTTC; CDR3 protein: CASSPRGSGSFGGYEQYF
clone size: -; D gene: -; J gene: TRBJ1-6; V gene: TRBV4-1; CDR3 DNA: TGCGCCAGCAGCCAAGGACTATTAAATTCACCCCTCCACTTT; CDR3 protein: CASSQGLLNSPLHF
clone size: few; D gene: -; J gene: TRBJ2-7; V gene: TRBV4-1; CDR3 DNA: TGCGCCAGCAGCGACATCGGAAACTCCTACGAGCAGTACTTC; CDR3 protein: CASSDIGNSYEQYF
clone size: -; D gene: -; J gene: TRBJ1-2; V gene: TRBV7-9; CDR3 DNA: TGTGCCAGCAGACTGGGGTATCCGACAGATAACTATGGCTACACCTTC; CDR3 protein: CASRLGYPTDNYGYTF
clone size: once; D gene: TRBD2; J gene: TRBJ2-1; V gene: TRBV11-2; CDR3 DNA: TGTGCCAGCAGTTACCGGACTAGCGATGAGCAGTTCTTC; CDR3 protein: CASSYRTSDEQFF
clone size: -; D gene: -; J gene: TRBJ2-1; V gene: TRBV11-2; CDR3 DNA: TGTGCCAGCAGCTTAGGAGCCAACGCATACAATGAGCAGTTCTTC; CDR3 protein: CASSLGANAYNEQFF
clone size: -; D gene: -; J gene: TRBJ2-2; V gene: TRBV7-6; CDR3 DNA: TGTGCCAGCAGCTTAGGGGGGAGGACCGGGGAGCTGTTTTTT; CDR3 protein: CASSLGGRTGELFF